The clone carrying this T cell receptor (beta chain) was counted many times. This entry comes from a study of T cells after yellow fever vaccination. MiXCR, run by TCRdb on the 5' RACE reads, gives a single entry per CDR3 protein. The table includes around 350,000 distinct CDR3 sequences, 6.2% detected once. Per germline, CDR1 SGHRS and CDR2 YFSETQ. The CDR3 is made up of 16 amino acids. V lost 5 bases, J lost 3 bases, and 13 bases stayed unmatched. This sample comprised PBMCs, obtained 5 days after the yellow fever booster vaccination. The clonotype was recovered from a young man who received the YFV17D yellow fever vaccine. J is TRBJ2-7 and V is TRBV5-1; 8 bases match TRBD1. The CDR3: CASSSIGTGLLYEQYF. CDR3 DNA sequence: TGCGCCAGCAGTTCCATTGGGACAGGCCTGCTCTACGAGCAGTACTTC.